Below, 5 T cell receptor beta chains from the same sample are listed, as sequenced in a study of OX40 agonist ivuxolimab in advanced cancers. TCRdb keeps only in-frame clones here, not all; method: immunoSEQ multiplex PCR. The table records fewer than 80,000 clones, approximately 87% of them present only once. The material was CD4+ or CD8+ T cells sorted from blood, obtained in a trial of the OX40 agonist ivuxolimab. The receptors shown here come from an adult with an advanced solid tumor such as melanoma, head and neck, liver or kidney cancer.

This rearrangement joins TRBV30 to TRBJ2-2; 10 bases are a match to TRBD2. Germline assignment: CDR1 GTSNPN and CDR2 SVGIG (reference sequence). The J segment lost 6 bases and the V segment lost 4 bases, leaving 17 bases of the junction unmatched. The CDR3 totals 18 residues. As DNA, the CDR3 is TGTGCCTGGACCAGGGGACAACTTAGCGGGGGGCCCCCCGGGGAGCTGTTTTTT. The encoded protein is CAWTRGQLSGGPPGELFF. The entire variable domain, with the rest obtained from reference TRBV30 and TRBJ2-2, is as follows: SQTIHQWPATLVQPVGSPLSLECTVEGTSNPNLYWYRQAAGRGLQLLFYSVGIGQISSEVPQNLSASRPQDRQFILSSKKLLLSDSGFYLCAWTRGQLSGGPPGELFFGEGSRLTVL.

The V call is TRBV5-1, the J call TRBJ2-3; the match to TRBD1 covers 7 bases. V shed 4 bases, J shed 6 bases, and the junction held 11 bases outside the gene matches. The CDR3 sequence is 15 residues long. CDR1 and CDR2 from the germline V gene are SGHRS and YFSETQ. DNA of the CDR3: TGCGCCAGCAGCCTGGGACAGTATGGTACTGATACGCAGTATTTT. Translated: CASSLGQYGTDTQYF.

This sequence joins TRBV29-1 and TRBJ1-2; 7 nucleotides match TRBD1. CDR3 length: 13 residues. Germline lookup yields CDR1 SQVTM and CDR2 ANQGSEA. V was clipped by 0 bases and J by 7 bases; unmatched bases: 5. As DNA, the CDR3 is TGCAGCGTTGAAGATCGAGGGGGCAGTGGCTACACCTTC. Translation gives CSVEDRGGSGYTF.

The rearrangement links TRBV7-2 to TRBJ2-7; D unresolved. This CDR3 has 14 residues. The V and J ends lost 0 bases and 0 bases respectively, with 6 bases between them. Germline V CDR1 and CDR2: SGHTA, FQGNSA. CDR3 amino acids: CASSLARNSYEQYF. CDR3 bases: TGTGCCAGCAGCTTAGCGCGGAACTCCTACGAGCAGTACTTC.

The gene calls are TRBV12-5 and TRBJ2-5, with D possibly matching TRBD2 (5 bases). The CDR3 contains 16 residues. Deletions cut 7 bases from V and 1 base from J, with 19 bases between. The germline V gene has CDR1 LGHNT and CDR2 FRNRAP. The CDR3 loop reads CASAPETKRRQETQYF. The CDR3 DNA reads as TGTGCTAGTGCCCCGGAAACAAAGCGGCGCCAAGAGACCCAGTACTTC.